The 27 T cell receptor beta chains below were found in one sample sequenced in a study of Graves' ophthalmopathy and Graves' hyperthyroidism. Amplification of TCR beta CDR3 regions used RNA transcripts. Second-round multiplex PCR came after first-round RT-PCR with HTBI primers. TCRdb ran MiXCR on the multiplex PCR reads and lists one entry per CDR3 protein. The sample shows about 340,000 distinct CDR3 sequences, roughly 15% of them seen only once. Source material: peripheral blood. The receptors were gathered from an adult man with Graves' ophthalmopathy.

This clonotype was picked up many times. The chain joins TRBV12-3 or TRBV12-4 to TRBJ2-7, with 7 positions matching TRBD1. V was clipped by 7 bases and J by 0 bases; unmatched bases: 6. The CDR3 length is 14 residues. CDR3 sequence: CASTRQGISYEQYF. CDR3 coding DNA: TGTGCCAGCACACGACAGGGTATCTCCTACGAGCAGTACTTC.

V and J are TRBV7-2 and TRBJ1-2; D gene ambiguous. Per germline, CDR1 SGHTA and CDR2 FQGNSA. The V end lost 5 bases, the J end lost 5 bases, and 9 bases lay between the germline ends. The CDR3 is 12 residues long. In nucleotides, the CDR3 is TGTGCCAGCAGCCCATTGGAGTATGGCTACACCTTC. Encoded protein: CASSPLEYGYTF.

The chain links TRBV11-2 to TRBJ1-5; D might be TRBD1 (6 bases). V was pared by 5 bases and J by 9 bases, with 14 bases between. The CDR3 extends over 13 amino acids. Germline V gene sequence: CDR1 SGHAT, CDR2 FQNNGV. The CDR3 DNA reads as TGTGCCAGCAGCGAATTCGGGGGGGCGCCCCAGCATTTT. Encoded protein: CASSEFGGAPQHF. The complete variable domain, with remaining parts taken from reference TRBV11-2 and TRBJ1-5, reads EAGVAQSPRYKIIEKRQSVAFWCNPISGHATLYWYQQILGQGPKLLIQFQNNGVVDDSQLPKDRFSAERLKGVDSTLKIQPAKLEDSAVYLCASSEFGGAPQHFGDGTRLSIL.

This clonotype was observed many times. This chain joins TRBV7-2 and TRBJ2-5, with D tentatively TRBD1 (6 bases). This CDR3 has 13 residues. V lost 3 bases, J lost 2 bases, and 7 bases lay in between. Germline V CDR1 and CDR2: SGHTA, FQGNSA. CDR3 sequence: CASSFQGQETQYF. The CDR3 DNA sequence: TGTGCCAGCAGCTTCCAGGGGCAAGAGACCCAGTACTTC.

The gene calls are TRBV6-2 or TRBV6-3 and TRBJ1-2, with TRBD1 matching over 9 bases. This CDR3 has 16 amino acids. Germline CDR1 reads MNHEY; CDR2 reads SVGEGT. The V and J ends lost 5 bases and 8 bases, in that order; junction bases with no gene match: 15. DNA for the CDR3: TGTGCCAGCAGTGACCGGGACAGGGATTTGTCGCTCGGCTACACCTTC. This sequence encodes CASSDRDRDLSLGYTF.

In its sample, this clonotype was seen many times. The J gene is TRBJ1-6, the V gene TRBV6-2 or TRBV6-3; D is ambiguous. This CDR3 region has 16 residues. V lost 0 bases, J lost 8 bases, and 14 bases lay in between. Germline values: CDR1 MNHEY, CDR2 SVGEGT. The CDR3 bases are TGTGCCAGCAGTTACTCCCGAGACGTTATTGATTCACCCCTCCACTTT. Protein product: CASSYSRDVIDSPLHF.

The chain combines TRBV15 with TRBJ1-2; 10 bases are a match to TRBD1. Trimming took 4 bases from V and 7 from J; bases not matched to a gene: 18. The CDR3 is made up of 18 amino acids. CDR1 is LNHNV and CDR2 is YYDKDF in the germline V gene (reference sequence). The CDR3 coding sequence is TGTGCCACCAGCAAACACCGTTTTGGACAGGGGGAAGAGGCTGGCTACACCTTC. It specifies CATSKHRFGQGEEAGYTF.

This clonotype was observed a handful of times. This may come from a read error, since a much larger clone is one base off. The chain carries TRBV30 and TRBJ1-2, with a weak D call TRBD1 (6 bases). V shed 1 base and J shed 7 bases, with 19 bases lying between them. This CDR3 spans 15 amino acids. Germline lookup yields CDR1 GTSNPN and CDR2 SVGIG (reference sequence). CDR3 coding DNA: TGTGCCTGGAGTGAGGGGGGGGGGGCGCCCTTTGGCTACACCTTC. This gives the protein CAWSEGGGAPFGYTF.

This clonotype was seen at least ten times. The chain carries TRBV6-5 and TRBJ2-7, with 8 bases that match TRBD1. After removal of 4 bases from V and 0 bases from J, the junction contained 11 bases not matched to a gene. Looked up from germline, CDR1 is MNHEY and CDR2 is SVGAGI. The CDR3 consists of 17 residues. The CDR3 region has the DNA TGTGCCAGCAGTTCGAACACAGGGGGTAGACTCTCCTACGAGCAGTACTTC. As protein: CASSSNTGGRLSYEQYF.

This clonotype was seen ten or more times. J is TRBJ2-5 and V is TRBV28; D may match TRBD1 or TRBD2 (6 bases each). The CDR3 is made up of 14 amino acids. Trimming pared 6 bases from V and 1 base from J, leaving 12 bases between. Germline V gives CDR1 MDHEN, CDR2 SYDVKM. The CDR3 DNA follows: TGTGCCAGCAGCACCGGGGGCCTCCAAGAGACCCAGTACTTC. Translating gives CASSTGGLQETQYF.

There are a few counts of this clonotype. The CDR3 region is CASSSATGGNSPLHF. CDR3 in DNA: TGTGCCAGCAGCTCAGCGACAGGGGGGAATTCACCCCTCCACTTT. The rearrangement links TRBV6-2 or TRBV6-3 to TRBJ1-6, with TRBD1 matching over 9 bases. V shed 6 bases and J 7 bases; nucleotides not matched to a gene: 7. CDR1 and CDR2 from the germline V gene are MNHEY and SVGEGT. The CDR3 extends over 15 amino acids.

Points on this clonotype: This may be a read error: a much more frequent sequence differs by one nucleotide. No conserved phenylalanine or tryptophan ends this CDR3, so it is likely a read error. The rearrangement links TRBV14 to TRBJ2-2; D is possibly TRBD1 (6 bases). Trimming removed 4 bases at V and 0 bases at J, with 15 bases between. The CDR3 contains 17 residues. Germline assignment: CDR1 SGHDN and CDR2 FVKESK. DNA of the CDR3: TGTGCCAGCAGCCGAAATCCCGGGACAACGAACACCGGGGAGCTGTTTTCT. Translated, it gives CASSRNPGTTNTGELFS.

This clonotype came up many times. This rearrangement joins TRBV6-2 or TRBV6-3 to TRBJ2-7; 9 positions agree with TRBD2. The CDR3 consists of 13 residues. Per germline, CDR1 MNHEY and CDR2 SVGEGT. Trimming removed 10 bases from V and 4 bases from J; junction bases left unmatched: 8. CDR3 loop: CATRRLAVYEQYF. In DNA, the CDR3 is TGTGCCACCCGGCGACTAGCGGTTTACGAGCAGTACTTC.

This clonotype was observed at least ten times. V gene TRBV19 combines with J gene TRBJ1-1, with D perhaps TRBD1 (6 bases). V lost 3 bases and J lost 3, with 8 bases in between. This CDR3 has 13 residues. From germline, CDR1 is LNHDA and CDR2 SQIVND (reference sequence). CDR3 in amino acids: CASSMNRDTEAFF. CDR3 in DNA: TGTGCCAGTAGTATGAACAGGGACACTGAAGCTTTCTTT.

This clonotype has a count of ten or more. This rearrangement joins TRBV29-1 to TRBJ2-7, with 7 bases that match TRBD2. The germline V gene has CDR1 SQVTM and CDR2 ANQGSEA. V was clipped by 1 base and J by 7 bases; unmatched bases: 13. The CDR3 length is 15 residues. CDR3 residues: CSVEAGSGGREEQYF. The DNA of the CDR3 is TGCAGCGTTGAAGCCGGATCGGGCGGGAGAGAGGAGCAGTACTTC.

The table lists this clonotype with many counts. The rearrangement links TRBV9 to TRBJ1-4; weak D call: TRBD1 (6 bases). Trimming shortened V by 2 bases and J by 8 bases, and 16 bases separated the two germline ends. This CDR3 spans 15 amino acids. CDR1 is SGDLS, CDR2 YYNGEE, per germline. CDR3 amino acids: CASSVDGGGEEKLFF. Here the CDR3 DNA reads TGTGCCAGCAGCGTTGATGGGGGCGGAGAAGAAAAACTGTTTTTT. Combining the CDR3 with reference TRBV9 and TRBJ1-4 gives the whole variable domain DSGVTQTPKHLITATGQRVTLRCSPRSGDLSVYWYQQSLDQGLQFLIQYYNGEERAKGNILERFSAQQFPDLHSELNLSSLELGDSALYFCASSVDGGGEEKLFFGSGTQLSVL.

This clonotype showed up many times. V usage is TRBV9 and J usage is TRBJ1-1, with 9 bases matching TRBD1. V trimming: 0 bases; J trimming: 2 bases; junction bases outside the gene matches: 11. Germline loops: CDR1 SGDLS, CDR2 YYNGEE. This CDR3 has 18 residues. The CDR3 coding sequence is TGTGCCAGCAGCGTAGAATCCCGACAGGGGGATCGAAACACTGAAGCTTTCTTT. This gives the protein CASSVESRQGDRNTEAFF.

This clonotype was counted ten times or more. The V gene is TRBV7-9, the J gene TRBJ1-1; D possibly corresponds to TRBD1 (6 bases). Germline lookup yields CDR1 SEHNR and CDR2 FQNEAQ (reference sequence). The CDR3 is 13 residues long. Trimming took 5 bases from V and 6 from J, leaving 13 bases between them. The CDR3 bases are TGTGCCAGCAGCCAAAGGACAGCAGCTGAAGCTTTCTTT. It codes for CASSQRTAAEAFF. Combining the CDR3 with reference TRBV7-9 and TRBJ1-1 gives the whole variable domain DTGVSQNPRHKITKRGQNVTFRCDPISEHNRLYWYRQTLGQGPEFLTYFQNEAQLEKSRLLSDRFSAERPKGSFSTLEIQRTEQGDSAMYLCASSQRTAAEAFFGQGTRLTVV.

This clonotype has ten or more counts. V and J are TRBV5-1 and TRBJ1-2, with TRBD1 matching 10 bases. Unmatched junction bases numbered 9, after V lost 0 bases and J lost 7 bases. CDR1 is SGHRS and CDR2 is YFSETQ in the germline V gene. This CDR3 has 16 residues. CDR3 nucleotides: TGCGCCAGCAGCTTGGCCTTAGGACAGGGGGACGCTGGCTACACCTTC. Translation: CASSLALGQGDAGYTF.

This clonotype was counted at least ten times. The chain combines TRBV10-3 with TRBJ1-2, with no clear D. This CDR3 has 13 residues. V dropped 5 bases and J dropped 7 bases, with 14 bases sitting between them. Germline V gives CDR1 ENHRY, CDR2 SYGVKD. CDR3 coding DNA: TGTGCCATCAGTATCTCGGCGGGTCGTGGCTACACCTTC. It specifies CAISISAGRGYTF.

The V gene is TRBV28, the J gene TRBJ2-7; the D gene is possibly TRBD1 (6 bases). Germline V gene sequence: CDR1 MDHEN, CDR2 SYDVKM. Trimming left V 3 bases short and J 9 bases short, with 15 bases between. The CDR3 contains 13 residues. The CDR3 sequence is CASSFPAVGGQYF. CDR3 nucleotide sequence: TGTGCCAGCAGTTTTCCGGCGGTAGGGGGGCAGTACTTC.

In its sample, this clonotype was seen many times. The rearrangement joins TRBV5-1 to TRBJ2-2, with D possibly being TRBD2 (6 bases). The V end lost 3 bases, the J end lost 5 bases, and 8 bases lay between the germline ends. The CDR3 extends over 13 amino acids. Germline V gene data show CDR1 as SGHRS and CDR2 as YFSETQ. CDR3 in amino acids: CASSSRGTGELFF. CDR3 bases: TGCGCCAGCAGCTCTCGGGGGACCGGGGAGCTGTTTTTT.

This clonotype was picked up many times. The V call is TRBV12-3 or TRBV12-4, the J call TRBJ2-7, with unresolved D. CDR3 length equals 14 residues. The V end lost 7 bases, the J end lost 2 bases, and 15 bases lay between the germline ends. In DNA, the CDR3 is TGTGCCAGCACCATTGCCGGGCCCGCCTACGAGCAGTACTTC. This translates into CASTIAGPAYEQYF.

The chain joins TRBV5-5 to TRBJ2-2; either TRBD1 or TRBD2 may fit D (5 bases each). The V and J ends lost 0 bases and 1 base respectively, with 10 bases between them. CDR1 and CDR2 from the germline V gene are SGHKS and YYEKEE (reference sequence). CDR3 length: 16 residues. The CDR3 here is CASSLAGAENTGELFF. CDR3 nucleotides: TGTGCCAGCAGCTTGGCCGGGGCGGAGAACACCGGGGAGCTGTTTTTT. The full variable domain, rest sourced from reference TRBV5-5 and TRBJ2-2, is DAGVTQSPTHLIKTRGQQVTLRCSPISGHKSVSWYQQVLGQGPQFIFQYYEKEERGRGNFPDRFSARQFPNYSSELNVNALLLGDSALYLCASSLAGAENTGELFFGEGSRLTVL.

This clonotype has more than one count but fewer than ten. The CDR3 region is CASSQAGGAETQYF. DNA of the CDR3: TGTGCCAGCAGCCAAGCGGGTGGGGCAGAGACCCAGTACTTC. The rearrangement links TRBV4-2 to TRBJ2-5; TRBD1 might be the D (5 bases). CDR3 length: 14 residues. V was pared by 1 base and J by 4 bases, with 10 bases between. The germline V gene has CDR1 LGHNA and CDR2 YNFKEQ.

In its sample, this clonotype was seen many times. This rearrangement joins TRBV20-1 to TRBJ2-3; D not certain. The V end lost 0 bases, the J end lost 7 bases, and 5 bases lay between the germline ends. In germline, CDR1 is DFQATT, CDR2 SNEGSKA (reference sequence). The CDR3 has 11 amino acids. The CDR3 sequence: CSARDPYTQYF. CDR3 DNA: TGCAGTGCTAGAGATCCCTATACGCAGTATTTT.

This clonotype occurred a few times. V and J are TRBV30 and TRBJ1-5; 7 bases are shared with TRBD1. The germline gives CDR1 GTSNPN, CDR2 SVGIG (reference sequence). There are 13 residues in the CDR3. The V gene end was trimmed by 0 bases and the J gene end by 6 bases; junction bases not matched to a gene: 2. The CDR3, as DNA: TGTGCCTGGAGTGTAACAGGGGCTCAGCCCCAGCATTTT. This sequence encodes CAWSVTGAQPQHF. The variable domain in full, with the rest retrieved from reference TRBV30 and TRBJ1-5, is SQTIHQWPATLVQPVGSPLSLECTVEGTSNPNLYWYRQAAGRGLQLLFYSVGIGQISSEVPQNLSASRPQDRQFILSSKKLLLSDSGFYLCAWSVTGAQPQHFGDGTRLSIL.